This TCR beta chain was identified in a study of CXCR3-negative and CXCR3-positive naive CD8 T cells. Germline V lookup: CDR1 SGHKS, CDR2 YYEKEE (reference sequence). This CDR3 is built from 15 residues. Overall study results and limits: Against CXCR3-negative naive cells, CXCR3-positive naive cells showed more hydrophobic TRB CDR3s.

The libraries of TRB cDNA were constructed through 5' RACE using UMI labels. TCRdb re-called the 5' RACE reads and catalogs CDR3 proteins one per entry, DNA excluded. This table holds approximately 7,000 distinct CDR3 sequences. This clonotype counts as medium-sized by frequency. Its target is not known. The source material was naive CXCR3+ CD8+ T cells from blood. Regarding subset: CD45RO-CCR7+CD27+CD95- naive CD8+ T cells expressing CXCR3 (TNR3+). The genes are TRBV5-5 and TRBJ1-2; TCRdb lists TRBD1, though no DNA is available to test this call. The sequence came from a human donor in good health. Some clones in this sample may be carry-over from other donors' samples. CDR3 protein: CASSLMTGGTDGYTF.